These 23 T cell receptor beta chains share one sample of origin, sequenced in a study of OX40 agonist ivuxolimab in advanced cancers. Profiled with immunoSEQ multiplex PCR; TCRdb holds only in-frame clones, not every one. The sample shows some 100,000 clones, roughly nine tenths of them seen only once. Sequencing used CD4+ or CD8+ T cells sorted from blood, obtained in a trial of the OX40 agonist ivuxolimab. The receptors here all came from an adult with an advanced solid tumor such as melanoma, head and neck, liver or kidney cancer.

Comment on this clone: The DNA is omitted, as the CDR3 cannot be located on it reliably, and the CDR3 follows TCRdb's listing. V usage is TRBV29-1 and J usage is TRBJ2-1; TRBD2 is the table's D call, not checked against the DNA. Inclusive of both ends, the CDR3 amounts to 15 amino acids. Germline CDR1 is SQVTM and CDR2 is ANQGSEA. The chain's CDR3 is CSVGGGSEREGKGFF.

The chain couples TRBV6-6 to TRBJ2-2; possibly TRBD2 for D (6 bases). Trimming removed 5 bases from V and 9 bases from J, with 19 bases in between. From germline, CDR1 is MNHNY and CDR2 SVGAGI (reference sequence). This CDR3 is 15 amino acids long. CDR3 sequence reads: CASSPGTAVVRELFF. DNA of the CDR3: TGTGCCAGCAGTCCCGGGACTGCAGTTGTCCGGGAGCTGTTTTTT.

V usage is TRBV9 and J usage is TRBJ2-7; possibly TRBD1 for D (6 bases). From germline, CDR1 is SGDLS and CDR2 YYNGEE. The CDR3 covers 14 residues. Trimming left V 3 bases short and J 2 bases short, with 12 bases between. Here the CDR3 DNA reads TGTGCCAGCAGCGCGCACAGGGTTACCTACGAGCAGTACTTC. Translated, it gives CASSAHRVTYEQYF.

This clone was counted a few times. CDR3 residues: CASSDLRGDSPLHF. The CDR3 DNA reads TGTGCCAGTAGTGATCTACGTGGCGATTCACCCCTCCACTTT. The chain joins TRBV19 to TRBJ1-6; D is unresolved. The germline V and J ends were trimmed by 5 bases and 8 bases, with 13 bases remaining between them. The V gene's germline CDR1 is LNHDA and CDR2 SQIVND (reference sequence). The CDR3 sequence is 14 residues long.

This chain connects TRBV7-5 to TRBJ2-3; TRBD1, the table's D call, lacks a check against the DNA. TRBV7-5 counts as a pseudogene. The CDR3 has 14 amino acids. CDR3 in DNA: TGTGCCAGAAGCAAGGGACAGAGCACAGATACGCAGTATTTT. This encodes CARSKGQSTDTQYF.

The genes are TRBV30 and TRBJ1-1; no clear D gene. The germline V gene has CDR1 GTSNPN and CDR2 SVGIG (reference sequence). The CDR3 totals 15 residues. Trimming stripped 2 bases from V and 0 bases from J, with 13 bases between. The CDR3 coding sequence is TGTGCCTGGAGTATGGACGGCGCGCTGAACACTGAAGCTTTCTTT. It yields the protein CAWSMDGALNTEAFF.

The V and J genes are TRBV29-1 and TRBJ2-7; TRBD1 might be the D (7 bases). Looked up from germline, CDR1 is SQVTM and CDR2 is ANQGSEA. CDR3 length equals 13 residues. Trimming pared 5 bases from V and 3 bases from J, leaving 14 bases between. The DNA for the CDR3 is TGCAGCGTTTGGAGGGGACAGAACTACGAGCAGTACTTC. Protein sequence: CSVWRGQNYEQYF.

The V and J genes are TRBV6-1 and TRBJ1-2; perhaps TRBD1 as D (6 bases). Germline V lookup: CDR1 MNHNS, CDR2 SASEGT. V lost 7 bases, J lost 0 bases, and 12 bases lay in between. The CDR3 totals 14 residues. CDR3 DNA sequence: TGTGCCAGCAAACAGGGACCATCTAACTATGGCTACACCTTC. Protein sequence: CASKQGPSNYGYTF.

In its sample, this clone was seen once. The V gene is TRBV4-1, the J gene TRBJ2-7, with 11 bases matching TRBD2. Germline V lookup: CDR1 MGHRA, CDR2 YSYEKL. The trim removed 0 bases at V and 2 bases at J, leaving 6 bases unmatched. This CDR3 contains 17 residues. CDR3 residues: CASSQERASGRTYEQYF. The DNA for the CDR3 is TGCGCCAGCAGCCAAGAAAGGGCTAGCGGGAGGACCTACGAGCAGTACTTC.

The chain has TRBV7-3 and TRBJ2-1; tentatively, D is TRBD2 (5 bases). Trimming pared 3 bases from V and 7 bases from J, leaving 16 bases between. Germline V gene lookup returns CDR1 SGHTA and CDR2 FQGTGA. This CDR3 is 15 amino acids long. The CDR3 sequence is CASSFGLSSGNEQFF. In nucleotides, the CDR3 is TGTGCCAGCAGCTTCGGGCTTTCATCGGGAAATGAGCAGTTCTTC.

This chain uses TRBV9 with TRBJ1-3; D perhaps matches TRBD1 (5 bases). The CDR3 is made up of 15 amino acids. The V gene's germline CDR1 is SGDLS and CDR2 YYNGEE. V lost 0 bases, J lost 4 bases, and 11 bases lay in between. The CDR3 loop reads CASSVGMGVGNTIYF. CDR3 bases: TGTGCCAGCAGCGTAGGGATGGGGGTAGGAAACACCATATATTTT.

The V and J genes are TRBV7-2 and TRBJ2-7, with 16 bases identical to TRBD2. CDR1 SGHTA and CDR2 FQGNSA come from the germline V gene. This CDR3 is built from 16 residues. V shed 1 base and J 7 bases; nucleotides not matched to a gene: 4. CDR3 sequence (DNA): TGTGCCAGCAGCTTAGTTCCGGGACTAGCGGGAGGGGAGCAGTACTTC. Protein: CASSLVPGLAGGEQYF.

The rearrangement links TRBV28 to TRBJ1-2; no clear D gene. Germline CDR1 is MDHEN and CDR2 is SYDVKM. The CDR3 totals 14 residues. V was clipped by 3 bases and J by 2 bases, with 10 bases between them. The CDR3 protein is CASSFADGNYGYTF. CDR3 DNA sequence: TGTGCCAGCAGTTTCGCGGACGGAAACTATGGCTACACCTTC.

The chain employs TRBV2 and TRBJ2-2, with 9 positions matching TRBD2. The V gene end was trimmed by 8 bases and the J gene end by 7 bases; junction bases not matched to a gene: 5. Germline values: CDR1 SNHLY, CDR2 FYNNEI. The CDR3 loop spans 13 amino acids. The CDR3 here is CASWGLAVGELFF. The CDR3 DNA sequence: TGTGCCAGCTGGGGACTAGCTGTCGGGGAGCTGTTTTTT.

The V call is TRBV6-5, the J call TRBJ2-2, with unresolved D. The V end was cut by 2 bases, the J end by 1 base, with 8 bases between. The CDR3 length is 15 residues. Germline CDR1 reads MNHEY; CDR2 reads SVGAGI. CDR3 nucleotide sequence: TGTGCCAGCAGTTACCGGACCCTGAACACCGGGGAGCTGTTTTTT. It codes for CASSYRTLNTGELFF.

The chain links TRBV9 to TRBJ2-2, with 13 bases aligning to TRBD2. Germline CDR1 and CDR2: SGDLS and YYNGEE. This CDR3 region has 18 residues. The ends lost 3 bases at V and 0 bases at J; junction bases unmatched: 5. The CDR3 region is CASSARLAGGSNTGELFF. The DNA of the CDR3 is TGTGCCAGCAGCGCCCGACTAGCGGGAGGATCGAACACCGGGGAGCTGTTTTTT.

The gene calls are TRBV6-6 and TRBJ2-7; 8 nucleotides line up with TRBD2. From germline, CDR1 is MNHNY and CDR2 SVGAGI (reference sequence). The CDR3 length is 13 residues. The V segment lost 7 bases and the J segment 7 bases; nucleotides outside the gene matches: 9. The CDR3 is CASKESSGKEQYF. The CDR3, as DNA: TGTGCCAGCAAGGAGAGTAGCGGGAAAGAGCAGTACTTC.

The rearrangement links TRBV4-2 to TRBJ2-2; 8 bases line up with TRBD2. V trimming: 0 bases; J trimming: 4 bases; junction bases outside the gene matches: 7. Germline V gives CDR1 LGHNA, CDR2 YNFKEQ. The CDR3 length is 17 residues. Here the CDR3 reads CASSQESSGRSTGELFF. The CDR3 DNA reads TGTGCCAGCAGCCAAGAATCGAGCGGGAGAAGCACCGGGGAGCTGTTTTTT.

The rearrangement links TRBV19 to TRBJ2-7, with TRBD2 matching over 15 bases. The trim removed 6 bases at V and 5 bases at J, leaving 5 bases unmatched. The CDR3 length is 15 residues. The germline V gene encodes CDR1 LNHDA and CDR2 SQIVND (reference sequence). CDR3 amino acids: CASRLRTSGRDEQYF. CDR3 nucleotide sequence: TGTGCCAGTAGACTAAGGACTAGCGGGAGGGACGAGCAGTACTTC. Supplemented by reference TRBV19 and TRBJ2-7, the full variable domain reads DGGITQSPKYLFRKEGQNVTLSCEQNLNHDAMYWYRQDPGQGLRLIYYSQIVNDFQKGDIAEGYSVSREKKESFPLTVTSAQKNPTAFYLCASRLRTSGRDEQYFGPGTRLTVT.

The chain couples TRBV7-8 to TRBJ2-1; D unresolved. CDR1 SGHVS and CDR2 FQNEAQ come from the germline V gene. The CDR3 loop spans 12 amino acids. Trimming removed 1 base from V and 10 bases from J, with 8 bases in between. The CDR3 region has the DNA TGTGCCAGCAGCTTAGGTGTAAGGGAGCAGTTCTTC. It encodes CASSLGVREQFF.

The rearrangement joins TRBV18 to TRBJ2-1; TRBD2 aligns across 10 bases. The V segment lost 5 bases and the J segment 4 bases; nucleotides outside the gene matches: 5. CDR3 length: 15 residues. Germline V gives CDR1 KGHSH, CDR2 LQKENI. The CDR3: CASSSGTSVYNEQFF. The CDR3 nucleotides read TGTGCCAGCTCATCCGGGACTAGCGTTTACAATGAGCAGTTCTTC.

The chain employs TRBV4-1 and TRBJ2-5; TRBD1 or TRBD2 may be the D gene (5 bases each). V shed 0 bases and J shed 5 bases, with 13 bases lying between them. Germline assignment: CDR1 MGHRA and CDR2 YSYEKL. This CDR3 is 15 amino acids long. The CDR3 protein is CASSQDGTERETQYF. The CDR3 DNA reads TGCGCCAGCAGCCAAGATGGGACGGAGCGGGAGACCCAGTACTTC.

Written as DNA, the CDR3 is TGTGCCACCCAGGAGGAGGACGAAAAACTGTTTTTT. Its protein product is CATQEEDEKLFF. The rearrangement uses TRBV28 and TRBJ1-4; unclear D gene. Trimming left V 10 bases short and J 8 bases short, with 14 bases between. Germline values: CDR1 MDHEN, CDR2 SYDVKM. The length of the CDR3 is 12 residues. Filled out from reference TRBV28 and TRBJ1-4, the complete variable domain reads DVKVTQSSRYLVKRTGEKVFLECVQDMDHENMFWYRQDPGLGLRLIYFSYDVKMKEKGDIPEGYSVSREKKERFSLILESASTNQTSMYLCATQEEDEKLFFGSGTQLSVL.